These 29 T cell receptor beta chains share one sample of origin, sequenced in a study of early stage breast cancer tumors. The method was immunoSEQ multiplex PCR; TCRdb's version includes in-frame clones alone and lacks a portion of them. The sample has 60,000 to 75,000 clones, 75% to 90% seen once; the top ten hold over 3.5%. The sequenced sample consisted of blood. Every receptor here comes from a person aged 35 to 50 with breast cancer.

The chain has TRBV5-4 and TRBJ2-1, with 9 bases that match TRBD2. The CDR3 runs 15 residues. With V trimmed by 4 bases and J by 3 bases, 5 bases remained unmatched. CDR1 SGHNT and CDR2 YYREEE come from the germline V gene (reference sequence). The CDR3 DNA sequence: TGTGCCAGCAGCGGAGGGACTAGCCGCTACAATGAGCAGTTCTTC. Protein sequence: CASSGGTSRYNEQFF. Filled out from reference TRBV5-4 and TRBJ2-1, the complete variable domain reads ETGVTQSPTHLIKTRGQQVTLRCSSQSGHNTVSWYQQALGQGPQFIFQYYREEENGRGNFPPRFSGLQFPNYSSELNVNALELDDSALYLCASSGGTSRYNEQFFGPGTRLTVL.

CDR3 DNA: TGTGCCAGCAGAGCCCAGGACAGGGGGCCTCAGCCCCAGCATTTT. This translates into CASRAQDRGPQPQHF. The chain is built from TRBV6-1 and TRBJ1-5; 11 nucleotides match TRBD1. J lost 6 bases, V lost 6 bases, and 7 bases had no gene match. Germline CDR1 is MNHNS and CDR2 is SASEGT. This CDR3 is built from 15 residues.

CDR3 region: CASTRRGSYNEQFF. In DNA form, the CDR3 reads TGTGCCAGCACTCGGCGAGGGTCCTACAATGAGCAGTTCTTC. V usage is TRBV5-4 and J usage is TRBJ2-1, with a weak D call TRBD2 (5 bases). CDR1 and CDR2 from the germline V gene are SGHNT and YYREEE (reference sequence). The CDR3 has 14 residues. V shed 6 bases and J shed 1 base, with 11 bases lying between them.

This chain connects TRBV4-1 to TRBJ2-1; D is unclear. V was shortened by 3 bases and J by 6 bases, with 3 bases between the two germline ends. Per the germline V gene, CDR1 is MGHRA and CDR2 is YSYEKL. The CDR3 covers 11 residues. CDR3 loop: CASSQSNEQFF. CDR3 in DNA: TGCGCCAGCAGCCAGAGCAATGAGCAGTTCTTC.

The rearrangement uses TRBV5-4 and TRBJ2-3, with 9 bases aligning to TRBD2. After removal of 0 bases from V and 4 bases from J, the junction contained 6 bases not matched to a gene. Germline CDR1 is SGHNT and CDR2 is YYREEE (reference sequence). The CDR3 runs to 16 residues. CDR3 amino acids: CASSLGGRAGADTQYF. In DNA form, the CDR3 reads TGTGCCAGCAGCTTGGGCGGGAGGGCCGGAGCAGATACGCAGTATTTT.

The V call is TRBV4-1, the J call TRBJ1-5; D might be TRBD1 (6 bases). Germline CDR1 is MGHRA and CDR2 is YSYEKL. The V end was cut by 6 bases, the J end by 8 bases, with 14 bases between. There are 13 residues in the CDR3. This CDR3 reads CASRGGGGEPQHF. CDR3 bases: TGCGCCAGCAGAGGAGGAGGGGGGGAGCCCCAGCATTTT.

The genes are TRBV9 and TRBJ1-1; D gene ambiguous. V was cut by 4 bases and J by 4 bases, with 17 bases left in between. The length of the CDR3 is 15 residues. The V gene's germline CDR1 is SGDLS and CDR2 YYNGEE. CDR3 in DNA: TGTGCCAGCAGCTTACGCAGTGAAGGGTCCACTGAAGCTTTCTTT. This codes for CASSLRSEGSTEAFF.

The chain employs TRBV19 and TRBJ1-5, with D uncertain. Germline V CDR1 and CDR2: LNHDA, SQIVND (reference sequence). The CDR3 extends over 14 amino acids. Trimming left V 7 bases short and J 4 bases short, with 14 bases between. The CDR3 here is CASNDPRINQPQHF. The CDR3 coding sequence is TGTGCCAGTAATGACCCTCGGATAAATCAGCCCCAGCATTTT.

This clone was recorded once. The V and J genes are TRBV2 and TRBJ2-1; 7 bases agree with TRBD2. The V gene end was trimmed by 4 bases and the J gene end by 1 base; junction bases not matched to a gene: 4. CDR1 is SNHLY and CDR2 is FYNNEI in the germline V gene. The CDR3 length is 15 residues. CDR3 in DNA: TGTGCCAGCAGTGGCCTAGCGGCTTCCTACAATGAGCAGTTCTTC. Translation gives CASSGLAASYNEQFF.

The chain couples TRBV11-2 to TRBJ2-1; 8 nucleotides line up with TRBD2. This CDR3 contains 15 residues. The ends lost 5 bases at V and 4 bases at J; junction bases unmatched: 7. CDR1 is SGHAT, CDR2 FQNNGV, per germline. CDR3 bases: TGTGCCAGCAGCCAGAGGGCGGGAGGTTACAATGAGCAGTTCTTC. Amino acids: CASSQRAGGYNEQFF.

The chain uses TRBV30 and TRBJ2-5, with 7 bases fitting TRBD1. The V gene end was trimmed by 4 bases and the J gene end by 5 bases; junction bases not matched to a gene: 7. The length of the CDR3 is 13 residues. CDR1 and CDR2 (germline): GTSNPN, SVGIG (reference sequence). In DNA form, the CDR3 reads TGTGCCTGGAATATAGGGGGCCATGAGACCCAGTACTTC. Translation gives CAWNIGGHETQYF.

The chain links TRBV29-1 to TRBJ1-3; D gene ambiguous. CDR1 is SQVTM, CDR2 ANQGSEA, per germline. The CDR3 extends over 16 amino acids. Trimming stripped 1 base from V and 0 bases from J, with 13 bases between. The CDR3 here is CSVEVRHLHSGNTIYF. The CDR3 bases are TGCAGCGTTGAAGTTCGGCATCTTCACTCTGGAAACACCATATATTTT.

The chain employs TRBV30 and TRBJ2-7; D remains ambiguous. The ends were cut back, 0 bases at V and 2 bases at J, with 8 bases in the middle. Germline CDR1 GTSNPN, CDR2 SVGIG (reference sequence). The CDR3 totals 13 residues. CDR3 loop: CAWSVQSTYEQYF. The CDR3 DNA sequence: TGTGCCTGGAGTGTACAGTCGACCTACGAGCAGTACTTC. Using reference TRBV30 and TRBJ2-7 for the parts outside the CDR3, the full variable domain is SQTIHQWPATLVQPVGSPLSLECTVEGTSNPNLYWYRQAAGRGLQLLFYSVGIGQISSEVPQNLSASRPQDRQFILSSKKLLLSDSGFYLCAWSVQSTYEQYFGPGTRLTVT.

V gene TRBV28 combines with J gene TRBJ1-3; D call uncertain. Trimming left V 3 bases short and J 2 bases short, with 11 bases between. The germline V gene has CDR1 MDHEN and CDR2 SYDVKM. This CDR3 spans 15 amino acids. CDR3 coding DNA: TGTGCCAGCAGTTTCACAGTCCCCACTGGAAACACCATATATTTT. Translated, it gives CASSFTVPTGNTIYF.

The chain links TRBV5-6 to TRBJ2-1, with 9 bases matching TRBD2. From germline, CDR1 is SGHDT and CDR2 YYEEEE. Trimming took 0 bases from V and 7 from J; bases not matched to a gene: 14. CDR3 length: 18 amino acids. The CDR3 region has the DNA TGTGCCAGCAGCTTGGACGGTACTAGCGGGTCCTGGTGGAATGAGCAGTTCTTC. Translated, it gives CASSLDGTSGSWWNEQFF.

In its sample, this clone was seen once. The rearrangement links TRBV4-2 to TRBJ1-3, with a possible D match to TRBD1 (6 bases). The CDR3 totals 16 residues. Germline assignment: CDR1 LGHNA and CDR2 YNFKEQ. Trimming stripped 4 bases from V and 4 bases from J, with 17 bases between. The CDR3 region is CASSLRAAGEGNTIYF. In nucleotides, the CDR3 is TGTGCCAGCAGCCTCCGGGCCGCAGGGGAGGGAAACACCATATATTTT.

The CDR3 spells CASSLGVAGGVDNEQFF. CDR3 nucleotide sequence: TGTGCCAGCAGCTTAGGGGTAGCGGGAGGCGTAGACAATGAGCAGTTCTTC. This chain connects TRBV7-9 to TRBJ2-1, with 10 bases lining up with TRBD2. Trimming cost V 1 base and J 5 bases; bases outside gene matches: 8. Looked up from germline, CDR1 is SEHNR and CDR2 is FQNEAQ (reference sequence). There are 17 residues in the CDR3.

The chain recombines TRBV28 with TRBJ1-1, with 8 bases that match TRBD1. Germline lookup yields CDR1 MDHEN and CDR2 SYDVKM. Unmatched junction bases numbered 6, after V lost 5 bases and J lost 1 base. CDR3 length: 15 residues. CDR3: CASSGSGTGNTEAFF. The CDR3, as DNA: TGTGCCAGCAGTGGGTCCGGGACAGGGAACACTGAAGCTTTCTTT.

This clone was observed once. V gene TRBV5-4 combines with J gene TRBJ2-1, with 8 bases identical to TRBD1. The CDR3 sequence is 12 residues long. Trimming at V came to 0 bases and at J to 13 bases, leaving 3 bases not matched to a gene. Per germline, CDR1 SGHNT and CDR2 YYREEE (reference sequence). The CDR3 coding sequence is TGTGCCAGCAGCTTGGGACAGGGGAATCAGTTCTTC. It translates to CASSLGQGNQFF. Combining the CDR3 with reference TRBV5-4 and TRBJ2-1 gives the whole variable domain ETGVTQSPTHLIKTRGQQVTLRCSSQSGHNTVSWYQQALGQGPQFIFQYYREEENGRGNFPPRFSGLQFPNYSSELNVNALELDDSALYLCASSLGQGNQFFGPGTRLTVL.

The chain has TRBV14 and TRBJ2-1; tentatively, D is TRBD2 (5 bases). The CDR3 loop spans 13 amino acids. Germline V gene data show CDR1 as SGHDN and CDR2 as FVKESK. Trimming pared 3 bases from V and 7 bases from J, leaving 10 bases between. DNA of the CDR3: TGTGCCAGCAGCCACCCCGGCGGGAATGAGCAGTTCTTC. It encodes CASSHPGGNEQFF.

The J gene is TRBJ2-1, the V gene TRBV5-1, with TRBD1 matching 7 bases. CDR3 length: 18 residues. In germline, CDR1 is SGHRS, CDR2 YFSETQ. Trimming took 0 bases from V and 0 from J; bases not matched to a gene: 9. CDR3 in DNA: TGCGCCAGCAGCTTGGGGCCCTCGACAGGGCTCTCCTACAATGAGCAGTTCTTC. Translating it yields CASSLGPSTGLSYNEQFF. The full variable domain, its missing parts supplied by reference TRBV5-1 and TRBJ2-1, is KAGVTQTPRYLIKTRGQQVTLSCSPISGHRSVSWYQQTPGQGLQFLFEYFSETQRNKGNFPGRFSGRQFSNSRSEMNVSTLELGDSALYLCASSLGPSTGLSYNEQFFGPGTRLTVL.

V gene TRBV11-2 combines with J gene TRBJ2-5; 15 bases fit TRBD2. In germline, CDR1 is SGHAT, CDR2 FQNNGV. CDR3 length: 17 residues. V shed 5 bases, J shed 5 bases, and the junction held 9 bases outside the gene matches. The CDR3, as DNA: TGTGCCAGCAGCCTGGGACTAGCGGGAGGCCTTGGGGAGACCCAGTACTTC. This codes for CASSLGLAGGLGETQYF.

The V call is TRBV30, the J call TRBJ1-3, with D hard to call. Trimming pared 4 bases from V and 3 bases from J, leaving 4 bases between. This CDR3 contains 11 residues. Germline loops: CDR1 GTSNPN, CDR2 SVGIG (reference sequence). CDR3 nucleotides: TGTGCCTGGAAGTTTGGAAACACCATATATTTT. Translation gives CAWKFGNTIYF.

This clone was observed a handful of times. This chain joins TRBV2 and TRBJ2-7; D perhaps matches TRBD1 (6 bases). The CDR3 has 12 residues. CDR1 and CDR2 (germline): SNHLY, FYNNEI. V dropped 6 bases and J dropped 4 bases, with 10 bases sitting between them. The CDR3 loop reads CASRKDSYEQYF. Here the CDR3 DNA reads TGTGCCAGCAGGAAGGACAGTTACGAGCAGTACTTC. The complete variable domain, with remaining parts taken from reference TRBV2 and TRBJ2-7, reads EPEVTQTPSHQVTQMGQEVILRCVPISNHLYFYWYRQILGQKVEFLVSFYNNEISEKSEIFDDQFSVERPDGSNFTLKIRSTKLEDSAMYFCASRKDSYEQYFGPGTRLTVT.

The chain recombines TRBV10-3 with TRBJ2-7; TRBD2 agrees at 7 bases. The CDR3 is 13 amino acids. The germline V gene has CDR1 ENHRY and CDR2 SYGVKD. V shed 10 bases and J 5 bases; nucleotides not matched to a gene: 11. This CDR3 reads CATTPLGGDEQYF. CDR3 sequence (DNA): TGTGCCACGACTCCCCTGGGGGGGGACGAGCAGTACTTC.

The gene calls are TRBV7-6 and TRBJ2-3; 9 nucleotides line up with TRBD2. Germline trimming cut 0 bases from V and 3 bases from J; bases unmatched to any gene: 4. Germline V gives CDR1 SGHVS, CDR2 FNYEAQ. CDR3 length: 16 amino acids. As DNA, the CDR3 is TGTGCCAGCAGCTTAGCCGGCGGGAGGGGAACAGATACGCAGTATTTT. Translating gives CASSLAGGRGTDTQYF.

J is TRBJ1-1 and V is TRBV18; D not resolved. The CDR3 extends over 15 amino acids. In germline, CDR1 is KGHSH, CDR2 LQKENI. Trimming stripped 2 bases from V and 3 bases from J, with 13 bases between. CDR3 sequence: CASSPIDPPDTEAFF. DNA for the CDR3: TGTGCCAGCTCACCAATCGACCCCCCCGACACTGAAGCTTTCTTT.

This clone was seen a single time. The CDR3 loop reads CASSTGQGGGGGYTF. In nucleotides, the CDR3 is TGTGCCAGCAGCACGGGACAGGGGGGAGGTGGAGGCTACACCTTC. The gene calls are TRBV7-9 and TRBJ1-2, with 11 positions matching TRBD1. Germline CDR1 SEHNR, CDR2 FQNEAQ (reference sequence). There are 15 residues in the CDR3. With V trimmed by 5 bases and J by 8 bases, 10 bases remained unmatched.

This chain uses TRBV30 with TRBJ2-1; D gene unclear. This CDR3 spans 15 amino acids. The germline V gene has CDR1 GTSNPN and CDR2 SVGIG (reference sequence). V lost 2 bases and J 0 bases, leaving 11 bases between the germline ends. The CDR3 nucleotides are TGTGCCTGGAGTCCTCAGCCGTACTCCTACAATGAGCAGTTCTTC. Encoded protein: CAWSPQPYSYNEQFF. Variable domain in full (rest from reference TRBV30 and TRBJ2-1): SQTIHQWPATLVQPVGSPLSLECTVEGTSNPNLYWYRQAAGRGLQLLFYSVGIGQISSEVPQNLSASRPQDRQFILSSKKLLLSDSGFYLCAWSPQPYSYNEQFFGPGTRLTVL.